This T cell receptor (beta chain) was documented in a study of OX40 agonist ivuxolimab in advanced cancers. A note on the overall study: Ivuxolimab, which targeted the costimulatory receptor OX40 (CD134), was an agonistic, fully human IgG2 monoclonal antibody. Intravenous ivuxolimab was administered to patients every 2 weeks at six dose levels: 0.01, 0.1, 0.3, 1.5, 3 and 10 mg/kg. Among the roughly 50 dose-escalation patients, some 20 had hepatocellular carcinoma, roughly 15 melanoma, 9 renal cell carcinoma and 9 head and neck cancer. In the dose-escalation cohort, 65% to 90% of patients were male, and the mean age was approximately 60 years, with a range of about 23 to 80. Patients were allowed to have had prior anti-PD-1, anti-PD-L1 or anti-CTLA-4 therapy, and around 40% of the dose-escalation patients had previously received checkpoint inhibitors. Partial responses occurred in three dose-escalation patients: two with cutaneous melanoma and one with hepatocellular carcinoma. The purpose of peripheral TCRbeta sequencing was to test whether ivuxolimab changed TCR sequence diversity and led to clonal T-cell expansion. The paper covers the monotherapy dose-escalation part of the phase I ivuxolimab trial, which included N of about 50 patients.

Study-level results and caveats: At doses from 0.1 to 3.0 mg/kg, clonal expansion was seen in both CD4+ and CD8+ blood T cells between baseline and week 6. Low levels of normalized T-cell clonal expansion were also seen in some patients who did not respond. The antigen specificity of the clonally expanded peripheral T cells was not determined. After ivuxolimab, expanded clones were on average more numerous among CD8+ T cells than among CD4+ T cells. In partial responders in the 0.1-3.0 mg/kg groups, normalized peripheral clonal expansion was found to be among the lowest, especially among CD8+ T cells.

The trial excluded patients who had a history of autoimmune disease or were on systemic immunosuppression. Peripheral blood for TCR sequencing was collected from all dose cohorts at baseline, on cycle 4 day 1, and on cycle 7 day 1. Samples were obtained from an open-label, multicenter, first-in-human phase I dose-escalation trial of ivuxolimab. Adults with locally advanced or metastatic head and neck squamous cell, hepatocellular, melanoma or renal cell carcinoma were enrolled in the trial. Before TCR sequencing, CD4+ and CD8+ T cells were separately sorted from peripheral blood. Genomic DNA was extracted from sorted cells for sequencing of the TCRbeta CDR3 region. The immunoSEQ Assay was used for sequencing of TCRbeta CDR3 regions. In TCRdb, the immuneACCESS table is reduced to in-frame sequences with V and J assigned. These tables do not hold every clone; where another copy was compared, an unresolved V gene accounts for under half, and the others remain unexplained. The sample table shows roughly 80,000 clones, and over 65% are seen once. The ten largest clones capture approximately 0.79% of the sample.

Of note for this clone: What antigen it recognizes has not been identified. No base quality values were provided; no much bigger clone lies one nucleotide off.

The source was CD4+ or CD8+ T cells sorted from blood, collected in a trial of the OX40 agonist ivuxolimab. The sequence derives from an adult with an advanced solid tumor such as melanoma, head and neck, liver or kidney cancer.

The CDR3 protein sequence reads: CASSPVRAGGPYEQYF. The sequence in DNA is TGTGCCAGCAGCCCCGTCCGAGCGGGGGGTCCCTACGAGCAGTACTTC. The receptor chain draws on TRBV2 and TRBJ2-7; TRBD2 matches 9 bases in the middle. From the cysteine up to the phenylalanine, the CDR3 has a length of 16 residues. Left in the record is the CDR3 DNA by itself, 48 bases read in frame from the first base. Via the germline V gene, CDR1 is SNHLY and CDR2 FYNNEI. From V the trimming removes 6 bases and from J it removes 2 bases, while the gene matches leave 11 bases of the junction unaccounted for.